The clone carrying this TCR beta chain has only a few counts. Trimming left V 5 bases short and J 0 bases short, with 25 bases between. In germline, CDR1 is SNHLY, CDR2 FYNNEI. The CDR3 length is 19 residues. The record originates from a study of T cells in Graves' hyperthyroidism and ophthalmopathy. Amplification of TCR beta CDR3 regions used RNA as the template. The TCR CDR3 was amplified in a first-round RT-PCR using the HTBI primer set. In TCRdb, the multiplex PCR reads were re-called with MiXCR into one record per CDR3 protein. The table shows around 400,000 distinct CDR3 sequences, with 20% to 25% occurring only once. Fresh 10 ml peripheral blood yielded PBMCs.

The V and J genes are TRBV2 and TRBJ1-1, with D possibly TRBD1 on 5 matching bases. Sequenced input: blood. This sequence originates from a man aged 50-59 years with Graves' hyperthyroidism. In nucleotides, the CDR3 is TGTGCCAGCAGTTACCTGTGGGGCACCCAAATGGCGATGAACACTGAAGCTTTCTTT. This translates into CASSYLWGTQMAMNTEAFF. Full variable domain (remainder filled in from reference TRBV2 and TRBJ1-1): EPEVTQTPSHQVTQMGQEVILRCVPISNHLYFYWYRQILGQKVEFLVSFYNNEISEKSEIFDDQFSVERPDGSNFTLKIRSTKLEDSAMYFCASSYLWGTQMAMNTEAFFGQGTRLTVV.